Below, 9 T cell receptor beta chains from the same sample are listed, as sequenced in a study of siplizumab effects on memory and regulatory T cells. Produced via immunoSEQ multiplex PCR; TCRdb's table is partial and in-frame only. The sample has around 87,000 clones, approximately 90% seen once. The sequenced sample consisted of CD4+ T cells sorted from blood. The receptors shown here come from a human donor in good health.

This clone has just one count. The J gene is TRBJ2-5, the V gene TRBV5-1; D unresolved. Germline V gene lookup returns CDR1 SGHRS and CDR2 YFSETQ. Trimming left V 2 bases short and J 0 bases short, with 8 bases between. The CDR3 extends over 14 amino acids. The DNA for the CDR3 is TGCGCCAGCAGCTTAGGCGGATACCAAGAGACCCAGTACTTC. Its protein product is CASSLGGYQETQYF. The variable domain in full, with the rest retrieved from reference TRBV5-1 and TRBJ2-5, is KAGVTQTPRYLIKTRGQQVTLSCSPISGHRSVSWYQQTPGQGLQFLFEYFSETQRNKGNFPGRFSGRQFSNSRSEMNVSTLELGDSALYLCASSLGGYQETQYFGPGTRLLVL.

J is TRBJ2-3 and V is TRBV4-2, with 10 bases aligning to TRBD2. J lost 6 bases, V lost 0 bases, and 3 bases had no gene match. Germline V CDR1 and CDR2: LGHNA, YNFKEQ. CDR3 length: 15 residues. The CDR3 region has the DNA TGTGCCAGCAGCCAAGATGGTAGCGGGAGGGATACGCAGTATTTT. Protein sequence: CASSQDGSGRDTQYF.

The chain carries TRBV7-3 and TRBJ2-1, with a possible D match to TRBD2 (6 bases). From germline, CDR1 is SGHTA and CDR2 FQGTGA. Deletions cut 2 bases from V and 0 bases from J, with 11 bases between. CDR3 size: 16 residues. The CDR3 nucleotides are TGTGCCAGCAGCTTATTAGCGGATAGCTCCTACAATGAGCAGTTCTTC. This codes for CASSLLADSSYNEQFF.

The genes are TRBV19 and TRBJ1-1, with a weak D call TRBD1 (5 bases). The CDR3 spans 16 residues. Between the trimmed V and J ends, which lost 1 base and 0 bases, there was a span of 12 bases. Per germline, CDR1 LNHDA and CDR2 SQIVND (reference sequence). In nucleotides, the CDR3 is TGTGCCAGTAGTATAGCAGGGTCCGGTATGAACACTGAAGCTTTCTTT. Translated: CASSIAGSGMNTEAFF.

In this sample, this clone turned up a few times. The J gene is TRBJ2-3, the V gene TRBV7-9, with 13 positions matching TRBD2. V shed 5 bases, J shed 5 bases, and the junction held 7 bases outside the gene matches. Germline V gives CDR1 SEHNR, CDR2 FQNEAQ (reference sequence). The CDR3 contains 16 residues. The CDR3 reads CASSTWTSGRLDTQYF. CDR3 sequence (DNA): TGTGCCAGCAGCACCTGGACTAGCGGGAGATTAGATACGCAGTATTTT.

This chain uses TRBV19 with TRBJ1-2; 12 bases are shared with TRBD1. Per the germline V gene, CDR1 is LNHDA and CDR2 is SQIVND (reference sequence). The CDR3 sequence is 17 residues long. V was pared by 5 bases and J by 4 bases, with 11 bases of the junction left unmatched. In DNA form, the CDR3 reads TGTGCCAGTAGTCGGGGGACAGGGGGCGTCGTGGGCTATGGCTACACCTTC. Amino acid sequence: CASSRGTGGVVGYGYTF.

J is TRBJ2-3 and V is TRBV9, with TRBD2 matching 12 bases. The CDR3 spans 17 residues. Germline assignment: CDR1 SGDLS and CDR2 YYNGEE. V was pared by 2 bases and J by 4 bases, with 8 bases of the junction left unmatched. CDR3 protein: CASSVQTSGSGADTQYF. The CDR3 DNA sequence: TGTGCCAGCAGCGTCCAGACTAGCGGGAGTGGGGCAGATACGCAGTATTTT.

The chain recombines TRBV4-2 with TRBJ2-5; D unclear. This CDR3 is built from 13 residues. CDR1 and CDR2 (germline): LGHNA, YNFKEQ. V lost 0 bases and J 4 bases, leaving 6 bases between the germline ends. The CDR3 DNA reads TGTGCCAGCAGCCAAGAGGTTGGAGAGACCCAGTACTTC. Protein product: CASSQEVGETQYF.

V is TRBV7-2 and J is TRBJ1-2, with D unresolved. The V end lost 4 bases, the J end lost 0 bases, and 9 bases lay between the germline ends. Germline V gene lookup returns CDR1 SGHTA and CDR2 FQGNSA. The CDR3 has 14 residues. The CDR3 here is CASSYGLSNYGYTF. For the CDR3, the DNA is TGTGCCAGCAGCTACGGACTTTCTAACTATGGCTACACCTTC. Filled out from reference TRBV7-2 and TRBJ1-2, the complete variable domain reads GAGVSQSPSNKVTEKGKDVELRCDPISGHTALYWYRQSLGQGLEFLIYFQGNSAPDKSGLPSDRFSAERTGGSVSTLTIQRTQQEDSAVYLCASSYGLSNYGYTFGSGTRLTVV.